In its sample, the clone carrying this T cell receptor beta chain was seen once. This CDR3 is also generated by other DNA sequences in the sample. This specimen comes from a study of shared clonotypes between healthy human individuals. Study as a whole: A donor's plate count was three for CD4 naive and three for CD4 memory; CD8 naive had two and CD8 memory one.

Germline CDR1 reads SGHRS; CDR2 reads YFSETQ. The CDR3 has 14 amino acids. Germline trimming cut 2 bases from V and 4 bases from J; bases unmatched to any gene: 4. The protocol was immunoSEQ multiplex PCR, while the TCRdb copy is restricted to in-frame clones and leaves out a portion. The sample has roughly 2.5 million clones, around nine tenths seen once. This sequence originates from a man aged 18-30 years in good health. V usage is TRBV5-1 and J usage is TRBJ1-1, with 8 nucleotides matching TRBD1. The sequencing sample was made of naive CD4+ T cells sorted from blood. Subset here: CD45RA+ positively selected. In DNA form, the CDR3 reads TGCGCCAGCAGCTTAGAAGGACAGGGCACTGAAGCTTTCTTT. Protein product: CASSLEGQGTEAFF.